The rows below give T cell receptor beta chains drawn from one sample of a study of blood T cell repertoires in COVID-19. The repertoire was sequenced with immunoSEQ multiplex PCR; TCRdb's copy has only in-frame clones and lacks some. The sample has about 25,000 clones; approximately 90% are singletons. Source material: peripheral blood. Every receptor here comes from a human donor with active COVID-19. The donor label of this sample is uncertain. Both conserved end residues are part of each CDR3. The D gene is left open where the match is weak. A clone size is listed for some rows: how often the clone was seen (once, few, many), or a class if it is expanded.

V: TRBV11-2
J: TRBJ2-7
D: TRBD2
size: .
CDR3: CASSLEGGSGYEQYF
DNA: TGTGCCAGCAGCTTAGAAGGCGGGAGTGGCTACGAGCAGTACTTC

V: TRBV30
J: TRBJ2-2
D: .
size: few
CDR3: CAWNPANRGTGELFF
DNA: TGTGCCTGGAATCCCGCTAACCGGGGCACCGGGGAGCTGTTTTTT

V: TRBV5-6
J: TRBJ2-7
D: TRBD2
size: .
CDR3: CASSLAGGSGFSYEQYF
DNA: TGTGCCAGCAGCTTGGCCGGGGGTAGCGGGTTTTCCTACGAGCAGTACTTC

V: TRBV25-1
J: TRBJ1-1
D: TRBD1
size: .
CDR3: CASRGQVPEGAFF
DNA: TGTGCCAGCAGGGGACAGGTGCCCGAGGGAGCTTTCTTT

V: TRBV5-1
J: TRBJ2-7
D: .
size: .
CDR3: CASSWGSDRSYEQYF
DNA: TGCGCCAGCAGCTGGGGGTCCGACAGGAGCTACGAGCAGTACTTC

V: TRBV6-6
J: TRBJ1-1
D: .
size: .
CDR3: CASSEGIGNTEAFF
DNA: TGTGCCAGCAGTGAGGGAATAGGGAACACTGAAGCTTTCTTT

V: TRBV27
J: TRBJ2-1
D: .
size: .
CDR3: CASTSLGGYEQFF
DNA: TGTGCCAGCACTTCCCTAGGGGGATATGAGCAGTTCTTC

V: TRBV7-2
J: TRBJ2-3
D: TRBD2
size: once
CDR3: CASSLVPGLAGGDTQYF
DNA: TGTGCCAGCAGCTTAGTCCCGGGACTAGCGGGAGGAGATACGCAGTATTTT

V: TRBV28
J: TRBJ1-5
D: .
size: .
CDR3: CASSPGPYRDQPQHF
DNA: TGTGCCAGCAGTCCGGGACCTTACAGGGATCAGCCCCAGCATTTT

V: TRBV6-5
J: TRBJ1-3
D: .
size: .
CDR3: CASSYRGGAGNTIYF
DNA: TGTGCCAGCAGTTATCGCGGCGGCGCTGGAAACACCATATATTTT

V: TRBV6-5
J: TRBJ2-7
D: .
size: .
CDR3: CASSYSYGGPSYEQYF
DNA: TGTGCCAGCAGTTACTCGTACGGGGGGCCTTCCTACGAGCAGTACTTC

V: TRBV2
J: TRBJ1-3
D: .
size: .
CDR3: CASSTPGRGRNIYF
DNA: TGTGCCAGCAGTACTCCCGGTCGAGGGCGAAACATATATTTT

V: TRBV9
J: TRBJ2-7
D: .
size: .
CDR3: CASSVAGRGYEQYF
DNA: TGTGCCAGCAGCGTGGCAGGGAGGGGGTACGAGCAGTACTTC

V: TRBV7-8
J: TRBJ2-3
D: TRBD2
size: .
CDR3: CASSLAGLAGFTDTQYF
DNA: TGTGCCAGCAGCTTAGCGGGACTAGCGGGATTCACAGATACGCAGTATTTT

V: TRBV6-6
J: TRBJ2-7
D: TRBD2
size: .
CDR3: CASSSLAGPSYEQYF
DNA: TGTGCCAGCAGTTCACTAGCGGGACCGTCCTACGAGCAGTACTTC

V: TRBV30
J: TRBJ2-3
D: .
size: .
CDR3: CAWSDSEGDTQYF
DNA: TGTGCCTGGAGTGATTCGGAGGGGGATACGCAGTATTTT

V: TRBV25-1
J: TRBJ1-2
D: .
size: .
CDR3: CASSPGRGGYTF
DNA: TGTGCCAGCAGCCCTGGGAGGGGGGGCTACACCTTC

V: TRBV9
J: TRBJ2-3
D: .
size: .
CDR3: CASSVSAGTSTDTQYF
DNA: TGTGCCAGCAGCGTTTCAGCCGGGACTAGCACAGATACGCAGTATTTT